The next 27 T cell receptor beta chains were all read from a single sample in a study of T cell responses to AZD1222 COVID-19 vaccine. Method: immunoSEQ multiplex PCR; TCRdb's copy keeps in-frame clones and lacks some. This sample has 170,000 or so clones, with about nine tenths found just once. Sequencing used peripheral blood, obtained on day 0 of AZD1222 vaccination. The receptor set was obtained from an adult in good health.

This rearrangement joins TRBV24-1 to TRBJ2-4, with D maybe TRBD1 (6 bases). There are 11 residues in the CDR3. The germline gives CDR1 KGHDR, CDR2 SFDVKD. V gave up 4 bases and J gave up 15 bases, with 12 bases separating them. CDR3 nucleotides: TGTGCCACCAGTGAGGACAGAACGCTGTACTTC. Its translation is CATSEDRTLYF.

For the CDR3, the DNA is TGTGCCAGCAGCCAAGGGACAGGGTTTACCGGGGAGCTGTTTTTT. It yields the protein CASSQGTGFTGELFF. The J gene is TRBJ2-2, the V gene TRBV7-2, with TRBD1 matching over 9 bases. The CDR3 contains 15 residues. Germline V CDR1 and CDR2: SGHTA, FQGNSA. J was trimmed by 5 bases and V by 5 bases; bases with no gene match: 6.

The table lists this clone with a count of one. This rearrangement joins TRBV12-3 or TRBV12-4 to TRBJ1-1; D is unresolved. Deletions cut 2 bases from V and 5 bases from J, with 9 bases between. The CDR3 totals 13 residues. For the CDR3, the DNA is TGTGCCAGCAGTTTACTTCGGCGAACTGAAGCTTTCTTT. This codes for CASSLLRRTEAFF.

This CDR3 is CASSVGTRVSYNEQFF. The CDR3 nucleotides read TGTGCCAGCAGTGTCGGGACAAGAGTTTCCTACAATGAGCAGTTCTTC. V gene TRBV28 combines with J gene TRBJ2-1; D perhaps matches TRBD1 (6 bases). Trimming cost V 5 bases and J 1 base, with 15 bases left between them. CDR1 is MDHEN, CDR2 SYDVKM, per germline. CDR3 size: 16 residues.

DNA of the CDR3: TGTGCCAGCAGCTTGGAGAGGGTGGGGGGTTCACCCCTCCACTTT. Translation gives CASSLERVGGSPLHF. J is TRBJ1-6 and V is TRBV5-5; TRBD1 is a possible D gene (5 bases). Trimming took 0 bases from V and 9 from J, leaving 13 bases between them. The CDR3 runs 15 residues. The V gene's germline CDR1 is SGHKS and CDR2 YYEKEE (reference sequence).

The CDR3 DNA reads as TGTGCCAGCAGTTTAGGGGCCAAGGGGGACTATGGCTACACCTTC. Translating it yields CASSLGAKGDYGYTF. The chain carries TRBV28 and TRBJ1-2; TRBD1 might be the D (6 bases). Trimming shortened V by 2 bases and J by 3 bases, and 13 bases separated the two germline ends. Germline V gives CDR1 MDHEN, CDR2 SYDVKM. The CDR3 has 15 residues.

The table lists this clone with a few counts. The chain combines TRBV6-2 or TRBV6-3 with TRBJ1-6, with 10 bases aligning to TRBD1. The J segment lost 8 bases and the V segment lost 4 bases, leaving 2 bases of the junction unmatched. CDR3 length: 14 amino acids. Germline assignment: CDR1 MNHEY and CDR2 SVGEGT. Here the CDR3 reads CASSSGQGYSPLHF. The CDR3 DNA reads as TGTGCCAGCAGTTCGGGACAGGGGTATTCACCCCTCCACTTT.

This chain's CDR3 is CASSLLGGEQYF. Written as DNA, the CDR3 is TGTGCCAGCAGTCTACTGGGGGGCGAGCAGTACTTC. This chain uses TRBV6-2 or TRBV6-3 with TRBJ2-7; the D gene is possibly TRBD2 (6 bases). The CDR3 consists of 12 residues. V was trimmed by 5 bases and J by 6 bases, leaving 11 bases between them. CDR1 is MNHEY, CDR2 SVGEGT, per germline.

CDR3 coding DNA: TGTGCCAGCAGCGCCGGTTTGATGGGCGCAGAAGGAAACACCATATATTTT. Amino acids: CASSAGLMGAEGNTIYF. The V call is TRBV9, the J call TRBJ1-3; D remains unclear. Between the trimmed V and J ends, which lost 3 bases and 4 bases, there was a span of 20 bases. The CDR3 covers 17 residues. Germline loops: CDR1 SGDLS, CDR2 YYNGEE.

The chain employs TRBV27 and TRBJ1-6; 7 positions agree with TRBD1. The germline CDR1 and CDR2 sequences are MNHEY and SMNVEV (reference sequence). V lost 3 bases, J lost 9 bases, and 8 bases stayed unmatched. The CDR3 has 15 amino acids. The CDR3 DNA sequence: TGTGCCAGCAGTTTCGACAGGGAAGCGCGTTCACCCCTCCACTTT. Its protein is CASSFDREARSPLHF.

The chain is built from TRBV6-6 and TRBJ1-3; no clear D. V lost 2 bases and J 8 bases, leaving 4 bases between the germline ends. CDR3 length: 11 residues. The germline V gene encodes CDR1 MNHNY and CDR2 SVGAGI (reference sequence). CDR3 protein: CASSYGDTIYF. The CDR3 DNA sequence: TGTGCCAGCAGTTACGGGGACACCATATATTTT.

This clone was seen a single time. CDR3 protein: CASSQGSGPYEQYF. CDR3 coding DNA: TGTGCCAGCAGCCAAGGGTCCGGGCCCTACGAGCAGTACTTC. The chain combines TRBV14 with TRBJ2-7; no firm D call. Germline V gene sequence: CDR1 SGHDN, CDR2 FVKESK. V lost 1 base and J 2 bases, leaving 9 bases between the germline ends. There are 14 residues in the CDR3.

The CDR3 loop is CASRNGPGTSYEQYF. In DNA, the CDR3 is TGCGCCAGCAGGAACGGTCCAGGGACATCCTACGAGCAGTACTTC. The chain is built from TRBV10-2 and TRBJ2-7, with D perhaps matching TRBD1 (6 bases). Germline V gene data show CDR1 as WSHSY and CDR2 as SAAADI. Trimming shortened V by 6 bases and J by 1 base, and 16 bases separated the two germline ends. The CDR3 contains 15 residues.

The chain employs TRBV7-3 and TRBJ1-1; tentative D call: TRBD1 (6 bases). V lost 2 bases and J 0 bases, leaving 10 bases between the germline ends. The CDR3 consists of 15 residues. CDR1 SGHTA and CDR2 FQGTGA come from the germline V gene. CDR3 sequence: CASSLQGPMNTEAFF. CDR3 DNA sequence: TGTGCCAGCAGCTTACAGGGGCCTATGAACACTGAAGCTTTCTTT.

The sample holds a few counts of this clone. The CDR3 protein is CASSELGQGKGLYGYTF. The CDR3 DNA reads TGTGCCAGCAGTGAACTAGGACAGGGGAAAGGGCTGTATGGCTACACCTTC. The chain has TRBV6-1 and TRBJ1-2, with 9 bases that match TRBD1. CDR3 length equals 17 residues. The V gene end was trimmed by 2 bases and the J gene end by 5 bases; junction bases not matched to a gene: 12. Germline loops: CDR1 MNHNS, CDR2 SASEGT.

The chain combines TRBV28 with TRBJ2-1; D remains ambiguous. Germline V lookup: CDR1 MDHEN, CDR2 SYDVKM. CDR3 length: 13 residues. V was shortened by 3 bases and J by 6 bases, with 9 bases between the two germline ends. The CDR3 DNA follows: TGTGCCAGCAGTTTTCTCTCCGGCAATGAGCAGTTCTTC. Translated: CASSFLSGNEQFF.

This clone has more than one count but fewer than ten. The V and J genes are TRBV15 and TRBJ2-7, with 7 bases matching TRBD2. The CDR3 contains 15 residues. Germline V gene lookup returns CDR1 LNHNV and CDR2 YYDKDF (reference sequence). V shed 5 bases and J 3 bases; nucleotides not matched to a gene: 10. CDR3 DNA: TGTGCCACCAGCCGGGGAGGGAGCCCATTCTACGAGCAGTACTTC. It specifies CATSRGGSPFYEQYF.

The CDR3 DNA reads as TGTGCTAGTGGTTTGACCCGAGCGACCACCCTCCCGGAGACCCAGTACTTC. This encodes CASGLTRATTLPETQYF. This sequence joins TRBV12-5 and TRBJ2-5; no clear D gene. CDR1 LGHNT and CDR2 FRNRAP come from the germline V gene. V lost 2 bases and J lost 5, with 21 bases in between. This CDR3 is built from 17 residues.

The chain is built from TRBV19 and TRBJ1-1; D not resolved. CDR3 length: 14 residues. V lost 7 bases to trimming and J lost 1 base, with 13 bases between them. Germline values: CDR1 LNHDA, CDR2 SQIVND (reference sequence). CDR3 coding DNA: TGTGCCAGTATCCAAATGACGGAGAACACTGAAGCTTTCTTT. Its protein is CASIQMTENTEAFF.

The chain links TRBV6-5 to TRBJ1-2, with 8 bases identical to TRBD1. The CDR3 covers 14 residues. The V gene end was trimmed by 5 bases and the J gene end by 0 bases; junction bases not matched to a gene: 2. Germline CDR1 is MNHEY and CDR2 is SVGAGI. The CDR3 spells CASSTRGPNYGYTF. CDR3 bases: TGTGCCAGCAGTACCAGGGGGCCTAACTATGGCTACACCTTC.

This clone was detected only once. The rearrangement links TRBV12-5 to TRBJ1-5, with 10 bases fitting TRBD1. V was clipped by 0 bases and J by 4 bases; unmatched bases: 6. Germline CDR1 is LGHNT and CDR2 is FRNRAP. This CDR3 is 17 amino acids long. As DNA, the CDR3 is TGTGCTAGTGGTTTGGTACAACGGGGACAGGGGAATCAGCCCCAGCATTTT. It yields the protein CASGLVQRGQGNQPQHF.

The CDR3 DNA follows: TGTGCCAGTAGTATAGAAGGAAGAGGAGAGACCCAGTACTTC. This translates into CASSIEGRGETQYF. The rearrangement joins TRBV19 to TRBJ2-5; the D is unclear. Trimming took off 0 bases at V and 4 bases at J, with 9 bases between the two ends. From germline, CDR1 is LNHDA and CDR2 SQIVND (reference sequence). This CDR3 contains 14 residues.

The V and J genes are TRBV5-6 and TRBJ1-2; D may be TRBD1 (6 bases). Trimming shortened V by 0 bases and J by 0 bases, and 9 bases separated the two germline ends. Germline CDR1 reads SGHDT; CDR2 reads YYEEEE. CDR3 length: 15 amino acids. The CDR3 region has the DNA TGTGCCAGCAGCTTGGTGGACAGAGCTAACTATGGCTACACCTTC. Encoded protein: CASSLVDRANYGYTF.

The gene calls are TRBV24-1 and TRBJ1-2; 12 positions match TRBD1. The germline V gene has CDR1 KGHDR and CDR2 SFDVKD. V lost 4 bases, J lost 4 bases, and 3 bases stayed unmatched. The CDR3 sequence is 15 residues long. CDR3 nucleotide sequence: TGTGCCACCAGTGAGGGACAGGGGGCGTCCTATGGCTACACCTTC. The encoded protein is CATSEGQGASYGYTF.

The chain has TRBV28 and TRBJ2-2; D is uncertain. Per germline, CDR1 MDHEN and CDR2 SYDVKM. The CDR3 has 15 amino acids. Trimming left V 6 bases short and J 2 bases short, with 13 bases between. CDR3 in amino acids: CASRIGPHNTGELFF. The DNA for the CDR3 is TGTGCCAGCAGAATCGGGCCTCACAACACCGGGGAGCTGTTTTTT.

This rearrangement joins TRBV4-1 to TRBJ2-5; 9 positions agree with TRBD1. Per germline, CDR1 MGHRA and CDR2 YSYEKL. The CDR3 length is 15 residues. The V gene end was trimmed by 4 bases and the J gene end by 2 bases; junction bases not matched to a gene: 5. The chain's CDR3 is CASSLPGQGQETQYF. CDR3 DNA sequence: TGCGCCAGCAGCCTTCCGGGACAGGGACAAGAGACCCAGTACTTC.

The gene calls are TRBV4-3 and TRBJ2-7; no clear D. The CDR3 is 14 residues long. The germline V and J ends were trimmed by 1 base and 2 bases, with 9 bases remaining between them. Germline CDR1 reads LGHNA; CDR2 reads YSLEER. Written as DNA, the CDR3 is TGCGCCAGCAGCCAAGCCAGCTGGACCTACGAGCAGTACTTC. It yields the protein CASSQASWTYEQYF.